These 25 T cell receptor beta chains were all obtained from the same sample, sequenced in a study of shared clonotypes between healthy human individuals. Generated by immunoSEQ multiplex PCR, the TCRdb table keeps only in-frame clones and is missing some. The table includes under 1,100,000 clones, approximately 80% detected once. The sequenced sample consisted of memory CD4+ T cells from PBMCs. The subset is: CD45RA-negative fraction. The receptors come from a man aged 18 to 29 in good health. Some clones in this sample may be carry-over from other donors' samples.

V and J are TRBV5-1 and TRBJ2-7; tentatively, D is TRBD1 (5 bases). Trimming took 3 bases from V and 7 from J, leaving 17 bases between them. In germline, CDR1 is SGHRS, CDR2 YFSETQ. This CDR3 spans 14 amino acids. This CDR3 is CASSSQGASVEQYF. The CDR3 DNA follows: TGCGCCAGCAGCTCGCAAGGGGCCAGCGTGGAGCAGTACTTC.

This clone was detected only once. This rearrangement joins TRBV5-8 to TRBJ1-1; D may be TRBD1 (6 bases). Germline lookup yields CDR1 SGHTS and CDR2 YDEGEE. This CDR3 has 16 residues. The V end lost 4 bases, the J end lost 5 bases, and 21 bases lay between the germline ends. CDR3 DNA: TGTGCCAGCAGCCCACTGGACAGAACCCTTTATACTGAAGCTTTCTTT. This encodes CASSPLDRTLYTEAFF.

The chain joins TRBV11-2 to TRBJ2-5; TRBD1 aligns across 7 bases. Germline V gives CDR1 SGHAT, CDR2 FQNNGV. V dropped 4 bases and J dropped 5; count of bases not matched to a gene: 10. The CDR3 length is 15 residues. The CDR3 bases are TGTGCCAGCAGCTCCGTACAGGGGCGAGCGGAGACCCAGTACTTC. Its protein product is CASSSVQGRAETQYF.

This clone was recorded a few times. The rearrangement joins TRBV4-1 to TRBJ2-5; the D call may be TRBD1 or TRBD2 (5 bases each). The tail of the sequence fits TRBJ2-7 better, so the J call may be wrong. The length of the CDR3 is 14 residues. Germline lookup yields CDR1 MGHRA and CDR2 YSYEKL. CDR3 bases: TGCGCCAGCAGCCCTCAAGTGGGGGCCTACGAGCAGTACTTC. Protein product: CASSPQVGAYEQYF.

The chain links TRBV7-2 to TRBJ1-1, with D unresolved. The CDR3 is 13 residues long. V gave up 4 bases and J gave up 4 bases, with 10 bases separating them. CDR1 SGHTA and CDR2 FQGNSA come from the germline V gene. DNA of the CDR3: TGTGCCAGCAGCTCCTTTGGGCCCACTGAAGCTTTCTTT. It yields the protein CASSSFGPTEAFF.

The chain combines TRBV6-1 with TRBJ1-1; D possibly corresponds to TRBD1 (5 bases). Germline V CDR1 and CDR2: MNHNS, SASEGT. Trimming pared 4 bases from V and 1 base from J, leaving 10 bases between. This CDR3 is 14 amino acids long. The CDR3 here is CASSGLRGNTEAFF. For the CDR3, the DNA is TGTGCCAGCAGTGGTTTAAGGGGGAACACTGAAGCTTTCTTT.

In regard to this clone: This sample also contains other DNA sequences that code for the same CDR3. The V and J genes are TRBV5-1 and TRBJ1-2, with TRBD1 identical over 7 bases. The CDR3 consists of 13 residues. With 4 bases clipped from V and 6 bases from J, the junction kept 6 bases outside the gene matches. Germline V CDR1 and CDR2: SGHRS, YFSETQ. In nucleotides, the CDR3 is TGCGCCAGCAGCCCCACAGGGGAGAATGGCTACACCTTC. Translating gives CASSPTGENGYTF.

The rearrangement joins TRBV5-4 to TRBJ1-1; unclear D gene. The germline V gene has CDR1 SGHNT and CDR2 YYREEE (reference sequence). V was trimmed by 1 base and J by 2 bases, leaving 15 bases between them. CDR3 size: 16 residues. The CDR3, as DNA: TGTGCCAGCAGCTTGCCAGGACGGACTGCTAACACTGAAGCTTTCTTT. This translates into CASSLPGRTANTEAFF.

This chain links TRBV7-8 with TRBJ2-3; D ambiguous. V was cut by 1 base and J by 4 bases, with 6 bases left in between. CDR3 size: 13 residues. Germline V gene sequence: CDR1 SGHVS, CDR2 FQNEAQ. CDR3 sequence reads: CASSLGTPDTQYF. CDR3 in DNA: TGTGCCAGCAGCTTAGGCACCCCAGATACGCAGTATTTT.

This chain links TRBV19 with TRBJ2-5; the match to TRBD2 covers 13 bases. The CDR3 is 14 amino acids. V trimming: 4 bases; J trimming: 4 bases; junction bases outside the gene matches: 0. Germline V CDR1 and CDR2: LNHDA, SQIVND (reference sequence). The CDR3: CASSRTSGRETQYF. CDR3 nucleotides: TGTGCCAGTAGTAGGACTAGCGGGAGAGAGACCCAGTACTTC.

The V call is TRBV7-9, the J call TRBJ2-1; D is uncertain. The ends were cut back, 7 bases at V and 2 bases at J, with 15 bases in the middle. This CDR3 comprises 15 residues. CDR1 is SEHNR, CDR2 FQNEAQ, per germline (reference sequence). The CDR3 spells CASTHGQDTYNEQFF. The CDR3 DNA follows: TGTGCCAGCACTCACGGGCAGGATACCTACAATGAGCAGTTCTTC.

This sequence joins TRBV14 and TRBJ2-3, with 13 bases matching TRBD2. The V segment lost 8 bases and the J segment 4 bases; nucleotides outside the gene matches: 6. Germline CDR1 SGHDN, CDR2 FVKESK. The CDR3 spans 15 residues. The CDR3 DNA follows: TGTGCCAGCCGGACTAGCGGGAGTTCGCCAGATACGCAGTATTTT. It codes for CASRTSGSSPDTQYF. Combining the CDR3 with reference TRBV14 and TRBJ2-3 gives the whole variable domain EAGVTQFPSHSVIEKGQTVTLRCDPISGHDNLYWYRRVMGKEIKFLLHFVKESKQDESGMPNNRFLAERTGGTYSTLKVQPAELEDSGVYFCASRTSGSSPDTQYFGPGTRLTVL.

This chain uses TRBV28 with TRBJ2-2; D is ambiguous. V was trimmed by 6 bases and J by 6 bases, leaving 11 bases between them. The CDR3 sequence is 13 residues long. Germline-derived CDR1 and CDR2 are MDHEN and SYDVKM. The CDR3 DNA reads TGTGCCAGCAGGCCGGGCCCCGCCGGGGAGCTGTTTTTT. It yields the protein CASRPGPAGELFF.

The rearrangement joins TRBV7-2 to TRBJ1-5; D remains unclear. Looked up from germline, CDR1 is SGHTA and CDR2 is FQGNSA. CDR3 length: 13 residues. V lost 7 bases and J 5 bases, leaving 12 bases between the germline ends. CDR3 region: CASKITPYQPQHF. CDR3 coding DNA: TGTGCCAGCAAAATTACCCCCTATCAGCCCCAGCATTTT.

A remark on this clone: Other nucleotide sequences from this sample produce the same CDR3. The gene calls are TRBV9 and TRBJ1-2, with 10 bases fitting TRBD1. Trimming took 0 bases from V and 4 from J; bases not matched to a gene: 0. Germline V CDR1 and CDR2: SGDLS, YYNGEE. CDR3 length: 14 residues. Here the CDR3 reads CASSVGDRGYGYTF. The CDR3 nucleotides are TGTGCCAGCAGCGTAGGGGACAGGGGCTATGGCTACACCTTC.

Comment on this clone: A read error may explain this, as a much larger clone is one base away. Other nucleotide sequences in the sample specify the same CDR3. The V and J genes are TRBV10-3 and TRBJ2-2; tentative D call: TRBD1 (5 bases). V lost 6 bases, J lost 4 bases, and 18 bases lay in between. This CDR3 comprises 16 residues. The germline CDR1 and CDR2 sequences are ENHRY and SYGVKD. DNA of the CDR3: TGTGCCATCAGCGACTGGGGCGTCATAACCACCGGGGAGCTGTTTTTT. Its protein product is CAISDWGVITTGELFF.

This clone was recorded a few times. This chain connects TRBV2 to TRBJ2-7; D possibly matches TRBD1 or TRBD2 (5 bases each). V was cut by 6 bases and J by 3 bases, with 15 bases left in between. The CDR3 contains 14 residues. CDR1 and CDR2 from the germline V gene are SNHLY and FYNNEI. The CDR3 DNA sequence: TGTGCCAGCAGAAGTACACGGGACCTCTACGAGCAGTACTTC. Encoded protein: CASRSTRDLYEQYF.

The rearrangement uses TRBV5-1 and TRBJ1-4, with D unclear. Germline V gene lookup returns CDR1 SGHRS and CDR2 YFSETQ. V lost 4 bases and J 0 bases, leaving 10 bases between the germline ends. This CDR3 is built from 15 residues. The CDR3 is CASSPAPSTNEKLFF. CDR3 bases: TGCGCCAGCAGCCCGGCGCCTTCAACTAATGAAAAACTGTTTTTT.

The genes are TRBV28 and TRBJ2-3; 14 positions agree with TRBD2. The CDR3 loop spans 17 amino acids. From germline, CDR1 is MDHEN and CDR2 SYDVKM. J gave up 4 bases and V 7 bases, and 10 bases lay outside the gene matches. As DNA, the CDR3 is TGTGCCAGCACCCCTTCCTTGGGACTAGCGGGAGCAGATACGCAGTATTTT. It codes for CASTPSLGLAGADTQYF.

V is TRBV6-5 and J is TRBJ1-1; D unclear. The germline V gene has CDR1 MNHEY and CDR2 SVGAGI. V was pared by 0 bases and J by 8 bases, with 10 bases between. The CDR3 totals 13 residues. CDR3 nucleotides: TGTGCCAGCAGTTACTCGGAAAAGCAAGAAGCTTTCTTT. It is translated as CASSYSEKQEAFF.

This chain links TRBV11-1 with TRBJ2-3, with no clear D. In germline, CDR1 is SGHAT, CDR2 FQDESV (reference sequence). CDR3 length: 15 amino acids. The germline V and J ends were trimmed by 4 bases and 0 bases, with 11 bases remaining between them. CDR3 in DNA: TGTGCCAGCAGCTCCAACCCGCTAAGCACAGATACGCAGTATTTT. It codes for CASSSNPLSTDTQYF.

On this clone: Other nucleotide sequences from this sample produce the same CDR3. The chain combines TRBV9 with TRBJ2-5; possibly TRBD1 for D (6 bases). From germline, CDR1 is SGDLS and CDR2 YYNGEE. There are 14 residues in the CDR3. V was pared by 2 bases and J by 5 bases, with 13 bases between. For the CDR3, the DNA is TGTGCCAGCAGCGTGGGCCCCCAGGGGGAGACCCAGTACTTC. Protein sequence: CASSVGPQGETQYF.

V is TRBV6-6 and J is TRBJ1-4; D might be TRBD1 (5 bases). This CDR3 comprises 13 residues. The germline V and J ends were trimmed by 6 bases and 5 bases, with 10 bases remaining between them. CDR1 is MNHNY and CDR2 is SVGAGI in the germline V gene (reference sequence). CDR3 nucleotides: TGTGCCAGCAGGAGGGGCCCCAATGAAAAACTGTTTTTT. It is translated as CASRRGPNEKLFF.

In nucleotides, the CDR3 is TGTGCCAGCAGCTCAGGACAGAGCTTCACAGATACGCAGTATTTT. This encodes CASSSGQSFTDTQYF. The genes are TRBV7-3 and TRBJ2-3, with TRBD1 as a possible D gene (6 bases). V was clipped by 4 bases and J by 2 bases, with 13 bases between them. The CDR3 is 15 residues long. The V gene's germline CDR1 is SGHTA and CDR2 FQGTGA.

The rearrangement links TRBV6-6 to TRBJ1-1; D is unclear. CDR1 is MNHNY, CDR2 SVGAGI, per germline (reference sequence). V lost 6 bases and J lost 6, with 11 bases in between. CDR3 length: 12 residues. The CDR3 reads CASSVSLAEAFF. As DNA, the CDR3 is TGTGCCAGCAGCGTTAGCCTCGCTGAAGCTTTCTTT.